A selection of T cell receptor beta chains follows, all from one sample in a study of cytomegalovirus exposure and HLA in healthy donors. Method: immunoSEQ multiplex PCR; TCRdb's copy keeps in-frame clones and lacks some. Among roughly 180,000 clones listed, 85% were seen once. Material for sequencing was PBMCs. Source of these receptors: a boy aged 2 to 10 in good health and CMV-seronegative. Both conserved end residues are part of each CDR3. The D gene is left open where the match is weak. Some rows mark clone size as missing; the rest say once, few, many or name a class of expanded clone.

cdr3_nt	cdr3_aa	d_call	clone_size	v_call	j_call
TGTTCCAGCAGCTTAGGGGCGACTAGCGGGAGAGATACGCAGTATTTT	CSSSLGATSGRDTQYF	TRBD2	-	TRBV7-9	TRBJ2-3
TGTGCCATCAGCACAGGGAACTCTGGGGCCAACGTCCTGACTTTC	CAISTGNSGANVLTF	-	-	TRBV10-3	TRBJ2-6
TGCGCCAGCAGCCCCAACCTTCTAACCCAGGGGATGGAATCGGGGCCAAATGAAAAACTGTTTTTT	CASSPNLLTQGMESGPNEKLFF	-	once	TRBV4-1	TRBJ1-4
TGTGCCTGGAGTACAGGGAGAGATCAGCCCCAGCATTTT	CAWSTGRDQPQHF	-	once	TRBV30	TRBJ1-5
TGCGCCAGCAGCACGGGACTAGCGGGGGGAACAGATACGCAGTATTTT	CASSTGLAGGTDTQYF	TRBD2	few	TRBV10-2	TRBJ2-3
TGTGCCAGCAGCGTAGTGCGGGTGAACACTGAAGCTTTCTTT	CASSVVRVNTEAFF	-	-	TRBV7-3	TRBJ1-1
TGCGCCAGCAGCTTGGAAGGGGGCAGCAATCAGCCCCAGCATTTT	CASSLEGGSNQPQHF	TRBD1	-	TRBV5-1	TRBJ1-5
TGCGCCAGCAGCTTGCTAGGACTAGCGGGAGGTTATGATGAGCAGTTCTTC	CASSLLGLAGGYDEQFF	TRBD2	-	TRBV5-1	TRBJ2-1
TGTGCCAGCAGCCAAGATACTCGGCTAGCTGCCGGCACAGATACGCAGTATTTT	CASSQDTRLAAGTDTQYF	-	-	TRBV4-2	TRBJ2-3
TGTTCCAGCAGCTTAGGCGGTGACTATGGCTACACCTTC	CSSSLGGDYGYTF	-	-	TRBV7-9	TRBJ1-2